The 12 T cell receptor beta chains in this list originate from one sample, sequenced in a study of cytomegalovirus exposure and HLA in healthy donors. The primer mix had 60 Vbeta and 13 Jbeta primers. Sequenced by immunoSEQ multiplex PCR; TCRdb stores in-frame clones only, minus some. Among about 160,000 clones listed, under 85% were seen once. Input material: PBMCs. These receptors originate from a woman under 40 in good health and CMV-seronegative.

This rearrangement joins TRBV5-6 to TRBJ1-1, with D possibly being TRBD1 (6 bases). Germline V gene data show CDR1 as SGHDT and CDR2 as YYEEEE. The length of the CDR3 is 13 residues. V was trimmed by 5 bases and J by 0 bases, leaving 8 bases between them. The CDR3 region has the DNA TGTGCCAGCAGTCGGACAGTGAACACTGAAGCTTTCTTT. Translating gives CASSRTVNTEAFF. Complete variable domain (other parts from reference TRBV5-6 and TRBJ1-1): DAGVTQSPTHLIKTRGQQVTLRCSPKSGHDTVSWYQQALGQGPQFIFQYYEEEERQRGNFPDRFSGHQFPNYSSELNVNALLLGDSALYLCASSRTVNTEAFFGQGTRLTVV.

The rearrangement joins TRBV6-6 to TRBJ1-2, with TRBD1 matching over 10 bases. Unmatched junction bases numbered 11, after V lost 7 bases and J lost 12 bases. The CDR3 is 13 amino acids. CDR1 and CDR2 (germline): MNHNY, SVGAGI (reference sequence). The CDR3 sequence: CASNAGTGEINTF. In DNA form, the CDR3 reads TGTGCCAGCAACGCCGGGACAGGGGAGATCAACACCTTC.

The chain joins TRBV5-4 to TRBJ2-1, with 7 bases fitting TRBD1. Per the germline V gene, CDR1 is SGHNT and CDR2 is YYREEE (reference sequence). Trimming removed 0 bases from V and 2 bases from J; junction bases left unmatched: 2. The CDR3 contains 15 residues. The CDR3: CASSLGQGAYNEQFF. CDR3 bases: TGTGCCAGCAGCTTGGGTCAGGGGGCCTACAATGAGCAGTTCTTC.

The J gene is TRBJ2-3, the V gene TRBV6-5; TRBD1 aligns across 8 bases. After removal of 7 bases from V and 8 bases from J, the junction contained 8 bases not matched to a gene. Germline V gives CDR1 MNHEY, CDR2 SVGAGI. The CDR3 sequence is 13 residues long. This CDR3 reads CASTGQGEGTQYF. CDR3 nucleotides: TGTGCCAGCACCGGACAGGGTGAGGGTACGCAGTATTTT.

The gene calls are TRBV5-4 and TRBJ1-2, with D tentatively TRBD1 (6 bases). Germline-derived CDR1 and CDR2 are SGHNT and YYREEE (reference sequence). V lost 0 bases to trimming and J lost 7 bases, with 13 bases between them. This CDR3 region has 14 residues. The CDR3 is CASSLAQGKTGYTF. CDR3 coding DNA: TGTGCCAGCAGCTTGGCCCAGGGGAAGACTGGCTACACCTTC.

The chain carries TRBV27 and TRBJ1-1; 9 nucleotides agree with TRBD1. The V gene end was trimmed by 4 bases and the J gene end by 6 bases; junction bases not matched to a gene: 6. Germline assignment: CDR1 MNHEY and CDR2 SMNVEV (reference sequence). This CDR3 has 14 amino acids. The CDR3 here is CASSSPRTGAEAFF. CDR3 sequence (DNA): TGTGCCAGCAGTTCACCCCGGACAGGGGCTGAAGCTTTCTTT.

V and J are TRBV9 and TRBJ2-5; no reliable D call. The V end lost 0 bases, the J end lost 5 bases, and 17 bases lay between the germline ends. The germline V gene encodes CDR1 SGDLS and CDR2 YYNGEE. This CDR3 region has 16 residues. CDR3 sequence reads: CASSVGAGGPAETQYF. DNA of the CDR3: TGTGCCAGCAGCGTAGGAGCAGGTGGGCCGGCGGAGACCCAGTACTTC.

This clone has just one count. This chain joins TRBV19 and TRBJ1-1, with D unresolved. CDR3 size: 16 residues. Between the trimmed V and J ends, which lost 3 bases and 2 bases, there was a span of 16 bases. The germline V gene encodes CDR1 LNHDA and CDR2 SQIVND (reference sequence). CDR3 coding DNA: TGTGCCAGTAGTATTCTGCAGTTCGGACTTAACACTGAAGCTTTCTTT. This sequence encodes CASSILQFGLNTEAFF.

V usage is TRBV10-3 and J usage is TRBJ2-3, with 7 bases aligning to TRBD2. This CDR3 is built from 13 residues. V lost 10 bases, J lost 4 bases, and 8 bases stayed unmatched. Germline assignment: CDR1 ENHRY and CDR2 SYGVKD. The CDR3 nucleotides read TGTGCCACCTCGGGGGGACCATCAGATACGCAGTATTTT. Amino acid sequence: CATSGGPSDTQYF.

The chain employs TRBV18 and TRBJ1-6, with D possibly being TRBD1 (5 bases). Germline V CDR1 and CDR2: KGHSH, LQKENI. The CDR3 runs to 12 residues. Trimming took off 5 bases at V and 15 bases at J, with 14 bases between the two ends. The CDR3 region has the DNA TGTGCCAGCTCAAGCCTTAGGGGTGACCTCCACTTT. Translation gives CASSSLRGDLHF.

The chain uses TRBV13 and TRBJ1-1; D is unresolved. Trimming removed 0 bases from V and 1 base from J, with 12 bases in between. CDR3 length: 16 residues. Germline-derived CDR1 and CDR2 are PRHDT and FYEKMQ (reference sequence). CDR3 protein: CASSLGQIPGNTEAFF. CDR3 coding DNA: TGTGCCAGCAGCTTAGGCCAAATTCCCGGGAACACTGAAGCTTTCTTT.

The rearrangement links TRBV5-1 to TRBJ2-5; tentative D call: TRBD2 (6 bases). The V gene's germline CDR1 is SGHRS and CDR2 YFSETQ. With 0 bases removed from V and 5 bases from J, the gap between germline ends came to 11 bases. This CDR3 contains 14 residues. The CDR3, as DNA: TGCGCCAGCAGCTTGGGCGGGGATGGGGAGACCCAGTACTTC. Its protein is CASSLGGDGETQYF.